This T cell receptor (beta chain) was retrieved from a study of T cells in Graves' hyperthyroidism and ophthalmopathy. Study-wide background: Peripheral blood collection took place at initial diagnosis, before any treatment.

TCR beta CDR3 regions were amplified from RNA. The HTBI primer set was used in a first-round RT-PCR of the TCR CDR3. One entry per CDR3 protein results from TCRdb running MiXCR on the multiplex PCR reads. The data contain 40,000 to 65,000 distinct CDR3 sequences, around 48% of them singletons. The PBMCs were sourced from fresh peripheral blood (10 ml). This CDR3 is built from 15 residues. With 2 bases clipped from V and 0 bases from J, the junction kept 4 bases outside the gene matches. Germline CDR1 DFQATT, CDR2 SNEGSKA (reference sequence). This sequence originates from a woman aged 45 to 65 with Graves' ophthalmopathy. The chain couples TRBV20-1 to TRBJ1-5, with 7 bases matching TRBD1. Sequenced material: blood. The CDR3 loop reads CSARPGTVSNQPQHF. DNA of the CDR3: TGCAGTGCTAGACCCGGGACAGTTAGCAATCAGCCCCAGCATTTT.